The rows below give T cell receptor beta chains drawn from one sample of a study of response to subunit inactivated influenza vaccine. TCRdb reprocessed the RT-PCR reads via MiXCR and lists one record per CDR3 protein. Here the sample spans around 570,000 distinct CDR3 sequences, over 9% being singletons. The data were also submitted as part of a second study, on T cells expressing NK-cell markers.

The sequencing used PBMCs from blood, collected on the day of vaccination. Receptor source: a man aged 45 to 65 who received an inactivated influenza vaccine. The CDR3 runs from the conserved cysteine through the conserved F or W. D genes are given only for firm matches. The size field is filled for only some rows; it gives once, few, many or a size class.

j_gene | abundance | v_gene | d_gene | CDR3aa | CDR3nt
TRBJ1-3 | few | TRBV3-1 | - | CASSQGVFGNTIYF | TGTGCCAGCAGCCAGGGGGTCTTCGGAAACACCATATATTTT
TRBJ2-5 | - | TRBV6-2/TRBV6-3 | - | CASSIGAGPGQETQYF | TGTGCCAGCAGTATAGGGGCGGGACCAGGACAAGAGACCCAGTACTTC
TRBJ2-3 | - | TRBV20-1 | - | CSARESGDTQYF | TGCAGTGCTAGAGAGTCGGGAGATACGCAGTATTTT
TRBJ2-3 | few | TRBV20-1 | TRBD2 | CSAKTGTSGIADTQYF | TGCAGTGCAAAAACCGGGACTAGCGGGATAGCAGATACGCAGTATTTT
TRBJ1-2 | few | TRBV12-3/TRBV12-4 | - | CASSASGPGVYGYTF | TGTGCCAGCAGTGCCTCCGGTCCAGGGGTGTATGGCTACACCTTC
TRBJ2-5 | - | TRBV7-2 | - | CASNTKQGIQETQYF | TGTGCCAGCAACACCAAGCAAGGGATTCAAGAGACCCAGTACTTC
TRBJ2-1 | - | TRBV20-1 | TRBD2 | CSARHSGGSYNEQFF | TGCAGTGCTAGACATAGCGGGGGCTCCTACAATGAGCAGTTCTTC
TRBJ2-2 | - | TRBV3-1 | - | CASSQDGLPSGELFF | TGTGCCAGCAGCCAAGACGGCCTCCCGTCCGGGGAGCTGTTTTTT
TRBJ1-1 | many | TRBV29-1 | - | CSVYGQSNTEAFF | TGCAGCGTTTATGGTCAATCGAACACTGAAGCTTTCTTT
TRBJ2-7 | few | TRBV25-1 | - | CASSGTAEQYF | TGTGCCAGCAGTGGGACAGCCGAGCAGTACTTC
TRBJ1-2 | few | TRBV7-2 | - | CASSLGQVGGYGYTF | TGTGCCAGCAGCTTAGGGCAGGTCGGAGGTTATGGCTACACCTTC
TRBJ2-1 | few | TRBV6-2/TRBV6-3 | - | CASSYGTPKRNEQFF | TGTGCCAGCAGTTACGGGACTCCCAAGCGGAATGAGCAGTTCTTC
TRBJ2-5 | - | TRBV2 | - | CASRESYLYQETQYF | TGTGCCAGCAGAGAGAGTTATCTGTACCAAGAGACCCAGTACTTC
TRBJ2-7 | - | TRBV28 | TRBD2 | CASSSASGGLAYEQYF | TGTGCCAGCAGTTCCGCTAGCGGGGGGCTGGCCTACGAGCAGTACTTC
TRBJ2-1 | - | TRBV20-1 | - | CSAPPVGDYNEQFF | TGCAGTGCTCCCCCTGTGGGAGACTACAATGAGCAGTTCTTC
TRBJ2-3 | - | TRBV29-1 | - | CSVDSRVDTQYF | TGCAGCGTTGACTCCCGGGTTGATACGCAGTATTTT
TRBJ2-7 | few | TRBV29-1 | - | CSVQQVWAGSSSYEQYF | TGCAGCGTTCAACAGGTTTGGGCAGGGTCGAGCTCCTACGAGCAGTACTTC
TRBJ1-2 | few | TRBV7-2 | TRBD1 | CASSLGGQGTSYGYTF | TGTGCCAGCAGCTTAGGCGGACAGGGGACCTCCTATGGCTACACCTTC
TRBJ2-7 | few | TRBV29-1 | - | CSVRGADEQYF | TGCAGCGTCCGAGGGGCAGACGAGCAGTACTTC
TRBJ2-2 | few | TRBV29-1 | TRBD2 | CSVEDAEAGGPGELFF | TGCAGCGTTGAAGACGCCGAAGCGGGAGGGCCCGGGGAGCTGTTTTTT
TRBJ2-3 | many | TRBV18 | TRBD2 | CASSNNLGLAGVDTQYF | TGTGCCAGCTCAAACAATTTGGGACTAGCGGGAGTAGATACGCAGTATTTT
TRBJ2-1 | few | TRBV20-1 | TRBD1 | CSAYSSGTAINEQFF | TGCAGTGCTTATTCCTCCGGGACAGCAATCAATGAGCAGTTCTTC
TRBJ1-1 | many | TRBV11-2 | TRBD1 | CASSGYRGLGDTEAFF | TGTGCCAGCAGCGGTTACAGGGGGCTCGGTGACACTGAAGCTTTCTTT
TRBJ2-1 | - | TRBV12-3/TRBV12-4 | TRBD2 | CASSQTAGGFRNEQFF | TGTGCCAGCAGCCAAACGGCGGGGGGGTTTAGAAATGAGCAGTTCTTC
TRBJ2-4 | many | TRBV20-1 | TRBD2 | CSARLAGRAKNIQYF | TGCAGTGCTAGACTAGCGGGGCGAGCCAAAAACATTCAGTACTTC
TRBJ2-4 | few | TRBV7-3 | TRBD2 | CASSLDGRASNIQYF | TGTGCCAGCAGCTTAGACGGGAGGGCATCAAACATTCAGTACTTC
TRBJ2-2 | few | TRBV11-1 | TRBD2 | CASSHRTSGGRDLTGELFF | TGTGCCAGCAGCCACCGGACTAGCGGGGGGCGAGATCTAACCGGGGAGCTGTTTTTT
TRBJ2-5 | few | TRBV12-3/TRBV12-4 | TRBD2 | CASIHSGTQETQYF | TGTGCCAGCATCCATAGCGGGACCCAAGAGACCCAGTACTTC
TRBJ2-3 | - | TRBV6-5 | TRBD1 | CASSFNPGGADTQYF | TGTGCCAGCAGTTTCAATCCAGGGGGCGCAGATACGCAGTATTTT
TRBJ2-2 | few | TRBV5-1 | - | CASRQVRNTGELFF | TGCGCCAGCAGACAGGTTCGGAACACCGGGGAGCTGTTTTTT
TRBJ2-7 | - | TRBV11-2 | - | CASSLASSPEQYF | TGTGCCAGCAGCTTAGCTAGCTCTCCCGAGCAGTACTTC
TRBJ2-7 | once | TRBV12-3/TRBV12-4 | - | CDSSPGYEQYF | TGTGACAGCAGTCCGGGGTACGAGCAGTACTTC
TRBJ2-1 | few | TRBV5-1 | - | CASILGYTSSYNEQFF | TGCGCCAGCATCCTTGGGTACACCAGCTCCTACAATGAGCAGTTCTTC
TRBJ2-1 | - | TRBV18 | - | CASSPGLVSYNEQFF | TGTGCCAGCTCACCGGGACTTGTCTCCTACAATGAGCAGTTCTTC
TRBJ2-2 | once | TRBV6-1 | - | CASSNRVGLMDTGELFF | TGTGCCAGCAGTAACCGCGTGGGGCTAATGGACACCGGGGAGCTGTTTTTT
TRBJ2-1 | - | TRBV27 | - | CASSFLRRSIEYNEQFF | TGTGCCAGCAGTTTTCTCCGGCGGAGTATCGAATACAATGAGCAGTTCTTC
TRBJ2-1 | many | TRBV12-3/TRBV12-4 | TRBD2 | CASRPRRAGSSYNEQFF | TGTGCCAGCAGACCCAGAAGAGCGGGAAGCTCCTACAATGAGCAGTTCTTC
TRBJ2-3 | - | TRBV7-9 | TRBD2 | CASREGTSGTDTQYF | TGTGCCAGCAGGGAAGGGACTAGCGGCACAGATACGCAGTATTTT
TRBJ2-5 | - | TRBV5-1 | TRBD2 | CASSTSGGKGETQYF | TGCGCCAGCAGCACTAGCGGGGGGAAAGGAGAGACCCAGTACTTC
TRBJ2-7 | once | TRBV20-1 | - | CSARSSGTSYEQYF | TGCAGTGCTAGGTCGTCGGGGACCTCCTACGAGCAGTACTTC
TRBJ2-5 | few | TRBV12-3/TRBV12-4 | - | CASSPTLVLDKTQYF | TGTGCCAGCAGTCCAACCTTGGTACTGGACAAGACCCAGTACTTC
TRBJ2-1 | few | TRBV7-2 | - | CVVGESVGYNEQFF | TGTGTGGTCGGGGAAAGCGTTGGCTACAATGAGCAGTTCTTC
TRBJ1-1 | few | TRBV3-1 | - | CASSHTGSRNTEAFF | TGTGCCAGCAGCCACACAGGGTCCAGGAACACTGAAGCTTTCTTT
TRBJ2-2 | few | TRBV27 | TRBD1 | CASRLRTGGGGELFF | TGTGCCAGCAGACTGAGGACAGGGGGTGGCGGGGAGCTGTTTTTT
TRBJ2-3 | - | TRBV16 | - | CASSPLYDRNGYTDTQYF | TGTGCCAGCAGCCCACTCTATGACAGGAACGGCTACACAGATACGCAGTATTTT
TRBJ2-1 | few | TRBV20-1 | - | CSARDRGAQQFF | TGCAGTGCTAGAGATAGGGGGGCCCAGCAGTTCTTC
TRBJ1-6 | - | TRBV12-3/TRBV12-4 | - | CASSSAGYNSPLHF | TGTGCCAGCAGTTCTGCGGGCTATAATTCACCCCTCCACTTT
TRBJ1-6 | - | TRBV5-1 | - | CASSRDDGVNSPLHF | TGCGCCAGCAGCCGGGATGACGGGGTTAATTCACCCCTCCACTTT
TRBJ2-1 | few | TRBV20-1 | TRBD2 | CSAPGTSGGAHEQFF | TGCAGTGCCCCCGGGACTAGCGGGGGGGCCCACGAGCAGTTCTTC
TRBJ2-3 | many | TRBV27 | - | CASSTGTVTQYF | TGTGCCAGCAGTACCGGGACCGTTACGCAGTATTTT
TRBJ2-2 | - | TRBV28 | TRBD2 | CASTLRLAGGHGELFF | TGTGCCAGCACCTTACGGTTAGCGGGAGGCCACGGGGAGCTGTTTTTT
TRBJ2-7 | - | TRBV7-8 | - | CASSTVQGSYEQYF | TGTGCCAGCAGCACCGTCCAAGGCTCCTACGAGCAGTACTTC